The clone carrying this T cell receptor (beta chain) was detected a few times. What it binds is unknown. This CDR3 is 16 amino acids long. Germline trimming cut 4 bases from V and 4 bases from J; bases unmatched to any gene: 8. In germline, CDR1 is WNHNN, CDR2 SYGVQD (reference sequence). This entry comes from a study of cytomegalovirus exposure and HLA in healthy donors. Study details: A data release that came early held some 79 million unique TCRs from HLA-typed donors.

Findings and caveats of the study: HLA restriction was apparent for most CMV-associated TCR beta chains in a later analysis. The study carried out a later analysis of TCR beta sequences. It associated around 17,000 of them with specific HLA alleles at a false discovery rate of 0.05. It was reported that the classifier diagnosed cytomegalovirus status with high specificity and sensitivity in both the original and validation cohorts.

This PCR relied on a set of 60 Vbeta primers and 13 Jbeta primers. Clones were read by immunoSEQ multiplex PCR, and TCRdb kept only the in-frame ones, dropping some. This table has about 140,000 clones, approximately 70% appearing once. Input material: PBMCs. The source of this sequence is a woman aged 55-69 years in good health and CMV-seronegative. V and J are TRBV10-1 and TRBJ2-2, with 8 bases aligning to TRBD1. The CDR3, as DNA: TGCGCCAGCAGTGGAGACAGGGGCGATAGCACCGGGGAGCTGTTTTTT. Its protein is CASSGDRGDSTGELFF.